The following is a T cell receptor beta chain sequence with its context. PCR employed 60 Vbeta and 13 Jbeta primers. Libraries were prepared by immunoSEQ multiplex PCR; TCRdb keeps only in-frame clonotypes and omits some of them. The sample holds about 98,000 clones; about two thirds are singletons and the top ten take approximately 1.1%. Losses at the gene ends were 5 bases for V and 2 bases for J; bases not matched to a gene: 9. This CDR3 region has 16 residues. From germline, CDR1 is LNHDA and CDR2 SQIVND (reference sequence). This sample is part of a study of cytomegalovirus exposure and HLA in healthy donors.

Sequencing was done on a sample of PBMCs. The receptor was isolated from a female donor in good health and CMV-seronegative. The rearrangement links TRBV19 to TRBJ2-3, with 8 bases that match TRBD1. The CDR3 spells CASSLDRGLTTDTQYF. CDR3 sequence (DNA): TGTGCCAGTAGTCTCGACAGGGGACTGACCACAGATACGCAGTATTTT. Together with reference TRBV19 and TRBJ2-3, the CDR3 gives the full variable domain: DGGITQSPKYLFRKEGQNVTLSCEQNLNHDAMYWYRQDPGQGLRLIYYSQIVNDFQKGDIAEGYSVSREKKESFPLTVTSAQKNPTAFYLCASSLDRGLTTDTQYFGPGTRLTVL.